Listed here is a single T cell receptor beta chain. Amplification of TCR beta CDR3 regions used RNA as the template. HTBI primers drove first-round RT-PCR of the TCR CDR3. TCRdb called the multiplex PCR reads again in MiXCR, with one record for every CDR3 protein. The sample records about 410,000 distinct CDR3 sequences, roughly 15% being singletons. This sample stems from a study of T cells in Graves' hyperthyroidism and ophthalmopathy. Inclusion characteristics of ophthalmopathy patients comprised a Clinical Activity Score of at least 3, a NOSPECS grade of at least 4, and duration under 3 months. Reasons for excluding patients were uncontrolled infection, other autoimmune disease, pregnancy or lactation. The study based diagnoses on clinical symptoms, serum thyroxine and TRAb, thyroid ultrasound and orbital computed tomography. PBMCs were sourced from roughly 9.3 ml fresh peripheral blood. V was pared by 6 bases and J by 3 bases, with 7 bases of the junction left unmatched. This CDR3 spans 14 amino acids.

Sequenced sample: blood. The chain joins TRBV12-3 or TRBV12-4 to TRBJ2-7; TRBD1 matches at 8 bases. The receptor was derived from a woman aged 25 to 39 with Graves' ophthalmopathy. CDR3 sequence reads: CASRRTGPHYEQYF. The DNA for the CDR3 is TGTGCCAGCAGGCGGACAGGGCCCCACTACGAGCAGTACTTC.